The 25 T cell receptor beta chains in this list originate from one sample, sequenced in a study of OX40 agonist ivuxolimab in advanced cancers. Some clones are missing from TCRdb's copy, which holds only in-frame ones; the method was immunoSEQ multiplex PCR. This table holds over 55,000 clones, 77% found once. The starting material was CD4+ or CD8+ T cells sorted from blood, obtained in a trial of the OX40 agonist ivuxolimab. These TCRs come from an adult with an advanced solid tumor such as melanoma, head and neck, liver or kidney cancer.

The chain joins TRBV19 to TRBJ2-5; D is possibly TRBD1 (5 bases). This CDR3 comprises 15 residues. Germline V gene lookup returns CDR1 LNHDA and CDR2 SQIVND (reference sequence). V dropped 0 bases and J dropped 5 bases, with 13 bases sitting between them. The DNA for the CDR3 is TGTGCCAGTAGTATAGATGGCAGGGTGAGGGAGACCCAGTACTTC. It is translated as CASSIDGRVRETQYF. The whole variable domain, remainder taken from reference TRBV19 and TRBJ2-5, is DGGITQSPKYLFRKEGQNVTLSCEQNLNHDAMYWYRQDPGQGLRLIYYSQIVNDFQKGDIAEGYSVSREKKESFPLTVTSAQKNPTAFYLCASSIDGRVRETQYFGPGTRLLVL.

This rearrangement joins TRBV5-1 to TRBJ2-7, with 14 bases fitting TRBD2. The CDR3 spans 16 residues. Germline-derived CDR1 and CDR2 are SGHRS and YFSETQ. V lost 0 bases to trimming and J lost 6 bases; unmatched junction nucleotides: 5. CDR3: CASSLGGTSGSFEQYF. CDR3 nucleotides: TGCGCCAGCAGCTTGGGCGGGACTAGCGGGAGCTTCGAGCAGTACTTC.

The chain recombines TRBV7-9 with TRBJ1-4; no clear D. CDR1 SEHNR and CDR2 FQNEAQ come from the germline V gene (reference sequence). This CDR3 spans 12 amino acids. The CDR3 loop is CVSGSTNEKLFF. The CDR3 region has the DNA TGTGTCTCAGGCTCTACTAATGAAAAACTGTTTTTT.

The rearrangement links TRBV18 to TRBJ2-1; D not certain. The CDR3 runs to 11 residues. Per the germline V gene, CDR1 is KGHSH and CDR2 is LQKENI. Trimming took off 5 bases at V and 7 bases at J, with 6 bases between the two ends. The CDR3 coding sequence is TGTGCCAGCTCAATGGGGAATGAGCAGTTCTTC. Translation gives CASSMGNEQFF.

The rearrangement uses TRBV6-4 and TRBJ2-3, with D uncertain. The CDR3 loop spans 13 amino acids. Germline values: CDR1 MRHNA, CDR2 SNTAGT. Between the trimmed V and J ends, which lost 4 bases and 2 bases, there was a span of 7 bases. CDR3 in DNA: TGTGCCAGCAGTGTCGGTAACACAGATACGCAGTATTTT. Translated, it gives CASSVGNTDTQYF.

V gene TRBV29-1 combines with J gene TRBJ1-2; the match to TRBD1 covers 7 bases. The germline V gene encodes CDR1 SQVTM and CDR2 ANQGSEA. This CDR3 has 13 amino acids. V trimming: 3 bases; J trimming: 4 bases; junction bases outside the gene matches: 5. The CDR3 coding sequence is TGCAGCGTTGAGAGGGGGCAGTCCTATGGCTACACCTTC. Protein sequence: CSVERGQSYGYTF. The variable domain in full, completed from reference TRBV29-1 and TRBJ1-2, reads SAVISQKPSRDICQRGTSLTIQCQVDSQVTMMFWYRQQPGQSLTLIATANQGSEATYESGFVIDKFPISRPNLTFSTLTVSNMSPEDSSIYLCSVERGQSYGYTFGSGTRLTVV.

The chain is built from TRBV30 and TRBJ1-3, with D possibly TRBD1 on 6 matching bases. The CDR3 runs to 13 residues. The V end was cut by 5 bases, the J end by 2 bases, with 10 bases between. From germline, CDR1 is GTSNPN and CDR2 SVGIG (reference sequence). In DNA, the CDR3 is TGTGCCTGGTCCCAGGGGACTGGAAACACCATATATTTT. Its translation is CAWSQGTGNTIYF.

This clone was detected only a few times. The V gene is TRBV19, the J gene TRBJ2-5; D may correspond to TRBD1 or TRBD2 (5 bases each). There are 15 residues in the CDR3. Germline CDR1 LNHDA, CDR2 SQIVND (reference sequence). V lost 0 bases and J 6 bases, leaving 14 bases between the germline ends. The CDR3 region has the DNA TGTGCCAGTAGTATAGATCCGGGGCGACCTAAGACCCAGTACTTC. Translating gives CASSIDPGRPKTQYF.

This clone was found once. The chain employs TRBV9 and TRBJ2-3, with 7 bases aligning to TRBD1. Unmatched junction bases numbered 10, after V lost 4 bases and J lost 2 bases. Per the germline V gene, CDR1 is SGDLS and CDR2 is YYNGEE. This CDR3 comprises 16 residues. The chain's CDR3 is CASSFSWDSYTDTQYF. The CDR3 region has the DNA TGTGCCAGCAGCTTCTCCTGGGACAGCTACACAGATACGCAGTATTTT.

The V call is TRBV29-1, the J call TRBJ2-1, with D tentatively TRBD1 (6 bases). Germline V CDR1 and CDR2: SQVTM, ANQGSEA. CDR3 length equals 12 residues. V lost 7 bases, J lost 8 bases, and 15 bases lay in between. The CDR3 protein is CSGSRGLDEQFF. Here the CDR3 DNA reads TGCAGCGGATCGAGGGGGTTAGATGAGCAGTTCTTC.

This sequence joins TRBV19 and TRBJ1-3; 8 nucleotides line up with TRBD1. With 6 bases clipped from V and 6 bases from J, the junction kept 10 bases outside the gene matches. The CDR3 has 15 residues. Germline values: CDR1 LNHDA, CDR2 SQIVND (reference sequence). The CDR3 DNA sequence: TGTGCCAGTAGGAGAGACAGGGGTTTCCCAAACACCATATATTTT. Its translation: CASRRDRGFPNTIYF.

The genes are TRBV7-3 and TRBJ2-1; perhaps TRBD1 as D (5 bases). The CDR3 is 14 amino acids. Germline V CDR1 and CDR2: SGHTA, FQGTGA. The V and J ends lost 1 base and 6 bases respectively, with 10 bases between them. CDR3 amino acids: CASSLRGPSNEQFF. The CDR3 DNA sequence: TGTGCCAGCAGCTTAAGGGGCCCTAGCAATGAGCAGTTCTTC.

This chain connects TRBV6-1 to TRBJ1-5; maybe TRBD1 (5 bases). Germline V CDR1 and CDR2: MNHNS, SASEGT. The CDR3 length is 15 residues. V lost 3 bases and J 3 bases, leaving 12 bases between the germline ends. The DNA for the CDR3 is TGTGCCAGCAGTGAGAGGGGACGTCTCAATCAGCCCCAGCATTTT. Translating it yields CASSERGRLNQPQHF.

This clone was seen only once. V and J are TRBV5-8 and TRBJ2-3, with 9 nucleotides matching TRBD1. The CDR3 has 16 amino acids. Germline CDR1 reads SGHTS; CDR2 reads YDEGEE. V shed 4 bases and J 3 bases; nucleotides not matched to a gene: 9. The CDR3 loop reads CASSPSGTGRTDTQYF. CDR3 bases: TGTGCCAGCAGCCCGAGCGGGACAGGGAGGACAGATACGCAGTATTTT.

The rearrangement joins TRBV7-3 to TRBJ1-1, with D perhaps TRBD1 (5 bases). The CDR3 runs to 15 residues. V was cut by 5 bases and J by 4 bases, with 17 bases left in between. Germline assignment: CDR1 SGHTA and CDR2 FQGTGA. CDR3 residues: CASSTTPGGPTEAFF. For the CDR3, the DNA is TGTGCCAGCAGCACAACGCCGGGGGGACCCACTGAAGCTTTCTTT.

The chain joins TRBV4-1 to TRBJ1-1; 8 positions match TRBD1. Germline-derived CDR1 and CDR2 are MGHRA and YSYEKL. CDR3 size: 14 residues. The V segment lost 3 bases and the J segment 7 bases; nucleotides outside the gene matches: 7. In nucleotides, the CDR3 is TGCGCCAGCAGCCACTTAACCGGGACAGGTGAAGCTTTCTTT. Translating gives CASSHLTGTGEAFF.

This chain links TRBV7-2 with TRBJ2-5; no reliable D call. The CDR3 runs 12 residues. CDR1 and CDR2 from the germline V gene are SGHTA and FQGNSA. V lost 2 bases, J lost 3 bases, and 4 bases lay in between. In DNA form, the CDR3 reads TGTGCCAGCAGCTTAAGCGAAGAGACCCAGTACTTC. The encoded protein is CASSLSEETQYF.

The chain joins TRBV9 to TRBJ2-5; 7 bases agree with TRBD1. This CDR3 region has 14 residues. V was pared by 4 bases and J by 1 base, with 4 bases of the junction left unmatched. Per the germline V gene, CDR1 is SGDLS and CDR2 is YYNGEE. The CDR3 DNA sequence: TGTGCCAGCAGCCCAGGGACAGCCCAAGAGACCCAGTACTTC. Residues: CASSPGTAQETQYF.

The genes are TRBV2 and TRBJ2-1, with 10 nucleotides matching TRBD2. The CDR3 is 15 amino acids. Germline assignment: CDR1 SNHLY and CDR2 FYNNEI. Unmatched junction bases numbered 4, after V lost 7 bases and J lost 1 base. CDR3 DNA sequence: TGTGCCAGCATCCGGGGACTAGCGTCCTACAATGAGCAGTTCTTC. This codes for CASIRGLASYNEQFF.

This clone is medium-sized within its sample. This chain connects TRBV7-3 to TRBJ2-5; D is ambiguous. Germline values: CDR1 SGHTA, CDR2 FQGTGA. V was clipped by 5 bases and J by 5 bases, with 12 bases between them. The length of the CDR3 is 13 residues. The CDR3 DNA reads as TGTGCCAGCAGCCTATCTCTAGGGGAGACCCAGTACTTC. This translates into CASSLSLGETQYF.

This clone has more than one count but fewer than ten. V and J are TRBV4-1 and TRBJ1-1; TRBD1 matches 8 bases. V lost 8 bases to trimming and J lost 4 bases; unmatched junction nucleotides: 9. Looked up from germline, CDR1 is MGHRA and CDR2 is YSYEKL. The CDR3 is made up of 14 amino acids. The CDR3 is CASADRARGTEAFF. The CDR3, as DNA: TGCGCCAGCGCGGACAGGGCTAGGGGCACTGAAGCTTTCTTT.

This chain joins TRBV29-1 and TRBJ2-6, with a weak D call TRBD1 (6 bases). The germline gives CDR1 SQVTM, CDR2 ANQGSEA. The CDR3 is made up of 15 amino acids. The V and J ends lost 3 bases and 1 base respectively, with 10 bases between them. CDR3 sequence reads: CSVEQGHSGANVLTF. The CDR3 DNA is TGCAGCGTTGAGCAGGGACATTCTGGGGCCAACGTCCTGACTTTC.

The chain links TRBV7-9 to TRBJ1-2, with D unresolved. Germline-derived CDR1 and CDR2 are SEHNR and FQNEAQ (reference sequence). The CDR3 has 14 amino acids. The ends were cut back, 2 bases at V and 4 bases at J, with 11 bases in the middle. The CDR3 reads CASSLTGISYGYTF. The DNA of the CDR3 is TGTGCCAGCAGCTTAACCGGGATTAGCTATGGCTACACCTTC. Based on the CDR3 plus reference TRBV7-9 and TRBJ1-2, the full variable domain is DTGVSQNPRHKITKRGQNVTFRCDPISEHNRLYWYRQTLGQGPEFLTYFQNEAQLEKSRLLSDRFSAERPKGSFSTLEIQRTEQGDSAMYLCASSLTGISYGYTFGSGTRLTVV.

The chain joins TRBV11-2 to TRBJ1-2; maybe TRBD1 (5 bases). V lost 1 base, J lost 3 bases, and 12 bases lay in between. The CDR3 has 15 amino acids. Germline CDR1 and CDR2: SGHAT and FQNNGV. The CDR3 region is CASSLAPGTHYGYTF. Written as DNA, the CDR3 is TGTGCCAGCAGCTTAGCACCAGGGACCCACTATGGCTACACCTTC.

This chain links TRBV5-5 with TRBJ2-7; D is undetermined. CDR1 is SGHKS, CDR2 YYEKEE, per germline (reference sequence). Trimming pared 0 bases from V and 2 bases from J, leaving 15 bases between. The CDR3 covers 16 residues. In DNA, the CDR3 is TGTGCCAGCAGCTTGGCCCATACGGGCAGTACCTACGAGCAGTACTTC. Translating it yields CASSLAHTGSTYEQYF.